These T cell receptor beta chains were read from a single sample in a study of OX40 agonist ivuxolimab in advanced cancers. Sequencing used immunoSEQ multiplex PCR; TCRdb keeps in-frame clones, though not all of them. Of about 78,000 clones listed, around 82% are singletons. The sample in question was CD4+ or CD8+ T cells sorted from blood, obtained in a trial of the OX40 agonist ivuxolimab. These receptor sequences come from an adult with an advanced solid tumor such as melanoma, head and neck, liver or kidney cancer. Both conserved end residues are part of each CDR3. D genes are given only for firm matches. Some rows have no size entry. The others give once, few or many, or a class for an expanded clone.

>TRBJ1-6|TRBV28|NA|NA
TGTGCCAGCAGTCCAATTGGCTATAATTCACCCCTCCACTTT
CASSPIGYNSPLHF
>TRBJ1-1|TRBV7-2|NA|TRBD1
TGTGCCAGCAGCATTGACAGGGTCACTGAAGCTTTCTTT
CASSIDRVTEAFF
>TRBJ2-1|TRBV4-1|NA|NA
TGCGCCAGCAGCCGAAACAGGCCCCACAATGAGCAGTTCTTC
CASSRNRPHNEQFF
>TRBJ1-1|TRBV7-8|NA|NA
TGTGCCAGCAGCTCGACCCAAAACACTGAAGCTTTCTTT
CASSSTQNTEAFF
>TRBJ1-1|TRBV7-2|few|NA
TGTGCCAGCAGCTTACAGACAGGAAGGCTAACTGAAGCTTTCTTT
CASSLQTGRLTEAFF
>TRBJ2-3|TRBV4-1|NA|NA
TGCGCCAGCAGACGAGATCTGGGTAGCGGCCTTAGCACAGATACGCAGTATTTT
CASRRDLGSGLSTDTQYF
>TRBJ2-1|TRBV7-9|NA|TRBD2
TGTGCCAGCAGCCCCACTAGCGGGAGCCCCTACAATGAGCAGTTCTTC
CASSPTSGSPYNEQFF
>TRBJ1-3|TRBV28|NA|NA
TGTGCCAGCACCCCGCTAGGTGGGGGGACTGGAAACACCATATATTTT
CASTPLGGGTGNTIYF
>TRBJ2-7|TRBV7-3|NA|TRBD2
TGTGCCAGCAGCTTAACTAGCGGGCCTTCCTACGAGCAGTACTTC
CASSLTSGPSYEQYF
>TRBJ2-7|TRBV7-2|NA|NA
TGTGCCAGCAGTGTATTCGTCAGGGGGGTTGAGCAGTACTTC
CASSVFVRGVEQYF
>TRBJ1-2|TRBV10-1|NA|NA
TGCGCCAGCAGTGAGAGGGATAACTATGGCTACACCTTC
CASSERDNYGYTF
>TRBJ2-2|TRBV7-2|once|TRBD2
TGTGCCAGCAGCTCCGGGGGGAGACGAGGCGGGGAGCTGTTTTTT
CASSSGGRRGGELFF
>TRBJ1-2|TRBV4-2|NA|NA
TGTGCCAGCAGCCAAGAGGAGGCAGGCTATGGCTACACCTTC
CASSQEEAGYGYTF
>TRBJ2-3|TRBV9|NA|NA
TGTGCCAGCAATTACATTAGCACAGATACGCAGTATTTT
CASNYISTDTQYF
>TRBJ2-5|TRBV10-3|NA|NA
TGTGCCATCTCGGAGACGACAGAGACCCAGTACTTC
CAISETTETQYF
>TRBJ1-2|TRBV20-1|once|NA
TGCAGTGCTAGTAAAGGGACCTTC
CSASKGTF
>TRBJ2-1|TRBV2|once|TRBD2
TGTGCCAGCAGTCCCTACGGACTAGCGGGGGGCCACAATGAGCAGTTCTTC
CASSPYGLAGGHNEQFF
>TRBJ2-7|TRBV13|NA|TRBD2
TGTGCCAGCAGCTTAGGTGCGGGAGGGCTCAACGAGCAGTACTTC
CASSLGAGGLNEQYF
>TRBJ2-1|TRBV7-6|once|TRBD1
TGTGCCAGCAGCTTCGGGACAGGGGAGGGTGCCTACAATGAGCAGTTCTTC
CASSFGTGEGAYNEQFF
>TRBJ2-1|TRBV19|NA|NA
TGTGCCAGTAGTATAAGGCCCGAGGCTGATTCCAATGAGCAGTTCTTC
CASSIRPEADSNEQFF
>TRBJ1-1|TRBV6-1|NA|NA
TGTGCCAGCGTGGCACAGGGGAACACTGAAGCTTTCTTT
CASVAQGNTEAFF
>TRBJ1-1|TRBV6-6|NA|NA
TGTGCCAGCAGTTACAAGGAGATGAACACTGAAGCTTTCTTT
CASSYKEMNTEAFF
>TRBJ2-6|TRBV11-2|NA|TRBD2
TGTGCCAGCACAGCTACGGGACTACAATCTGGGGCCAACGTCCTGACTTTC
CASTATGLQSGANVLTF
>TRBJ2-6|TRBV2|NA|NA
TGTGCCACCAGCGGTTCTGGGGCCAACGTCCTGACTTTC
CATSGSGANVLTF
>TRBJ2-5|TRBV7-6|NA|NA
TGTGCCAGCAGCTTATCAAATTCAGGGGAACAGACCCAGTACTTC
CASSLSNSGEQTQYF
>TRBJ1-6|TRBV30|NA|NA
TGTGCCTGGACCGCCGGGACACCGGAAAAGGCCCTCCACTTT
CAWTAGTPEKALHF
>TRBJ1-1|TRBV11-2|few|NA
TGTGCCAGCAGCTTAAGGGCAGGGAACACTGAAGCTTTCTTT
CASSLRAGNTEAFF
>TRBJ2-5|TRBV4-1|once|NA
TGCGCCAGCAGCCAAGGCAGGACCGACCAAGAGACCCAGTACTTC
CASSQGRTDQETQYF
>TRBJ2-5|TRBV7-8|NA|NA
TGTGCCAGCAGCGTTATCGTAGAGACCCAGTACTTC
CASSVIVETQYF
>TRBJ2-1|TRBV9|NA|NA
TGTGCCAGCAGCGTAGCTGGTGGGGGAGACTACAATGAGCAGTTCTTC
CASSVAGGGDYNEQFF
>TRBJ1-2|TRBV6-1|NA|TRBD1
TGTGCCAGCAGTCCACGACAGGGAGGGAACTATGGCTACACCTTC
CASSPRQGGNYGYTF
>TRBJ2-1|TRBV6-4|NA|TRBD2
TGTGCCAGCAGTGACTCGCCCAGCGGGGGGGCAAAGCAGTTCTTC
CASSDSPSGGAKQFF
>TRBJ1-5|TRBV15|NA|NA
TGTGCCACCAGCAGAGATCAGAGGGGCCAATATAGCAATCAGCCCCAGCATTTT
CATSRDQRGQYSNQPQHF
>TRBJ2-7|TRBV18|NA|NA
TGTGCCAGCTCGACGACAGGCCAAAGCTCCTACGAGCAGTACTTC
CASSTTGQSSYEQYF
>TRBJ2-7|TRBV19|few|NA
TGTGCCAGTAGTATAGCCAGGGGCGATGAGCAGTACTTC
CASSIARGDEQYF
>TRBJ1-3|TRBV6-5|NA|TRBD1
TGTGCCAGCACTCACAGGGGGGCAAACACCATATATTTT
CASTHRGANTIYF
>TRBJ2-1|TRBV27|NA|NA
TGTGCCAGCAGTTTGAAGAACCGTTCCTACAATGAGCAGTTCTTC
CASSLKNRSYNEQFF
>TRBJ2-2|TRBV7-8|NA|NA
TGTGCCAGCAGGAAAACCTGGAACACCGGGGAGCTGTTTTTT
CASRKTWNTGELFF
>TRBJ1-3|TRBV18|NA|TRBD1
TGTGCCAGCTCACCAAACAGGGGGCCAGACACCATATATTTT
CASSPNRGPDTIYF
>TRBJ1-6|TRBV11-2|NA|NA
TGTGCCAGCAGCTTAGATTCGACAGTCGCGGGGGCCTATAATTCACCCCTCCACTTT
CASSLDSTVAGAYNSPLHF
>TRBJ2-6|TRBV19|once|NA
TGTGCCAGTAGCGACTTCAGGGTCTCTGGGGCCAACGTCCTGACTTTC
CASSDFRVSGANVLTF
>TRBJ2-3|TRBV10-3|NA|NA
TGTGCCATCAGTGAAGTAAGTGATACGCAGTATTTT
CAISEVSDTQYF
>TRBJ1-4|TRBV5-1|NA|TRBD1
TGCGCCAGCAGGTTTGAGGGGGCGTCTAATGAAAAACTGTTTTTT
CASRFEGASNEKLFF
>TRBJ2-7|TRBV19|NA|NA
TGTGCCAGTAGTATAACCCTATTATACGAGCAGTACTTC
CASSITLLYEQYF
>TRBJ2-7|TRBV15|NA|NA
TGTGCCACCAGCAGAGATCGAGTCGGTGTATCCCCTTACGAGCAGTACTTC
CATSRDRVGVSPYEQYF
>TRBJ2-3|TRBV11-1|NA|NA
TGTGCCAGCAGCTCAGAGACCCTAAGCACAGATACGCAGTATTTT
CASSSETLSTDTQYF
>TRBJ1-6|TRBV18|NA|NA
TGTGCCAGCTCACCCGCGGCGAGAAATTCACCCCTCCACTTT
CASSPAARNSPLHF
>TRBJ2-3|TRBV7-2|NA|NA
TGTGCCAGCAGCTTAGCGGGGGTAAGGGGAGATACGCAGTATTTT
CASSLAGVRGDTQYF
>TRBJ2-2|TRBV7-9|NA|NA
TGTGCCAGCAGCTTAGAGGCGAACACCGGGGAGCTGTTTTTT
CASSLEANTGELFF
>TRBJ1-2|TRBV30|NA|NA
TGTGCCTGGAGTGCGAACAGGGAATTCTACACCTTC
CAWSANREFYTF
>TRBJ2-5|TRBV7-7|NA|NA
TGTGCCAGCAGCTCTATAGGGGAAGGCGTGACCCAGTACTTC
CASSSIGEGVTQYF
>TRBJ1-5|TRBV19|NA|NA
TGTGCCAGTAGTATGTCGCTGTATCAGCCCCAGCATTTT
CASSMSLYQPQHF
>TRBJ1-3|TRBV29-1|NA|NA
TGCAGCGGTGGGAACTCTGGAAACACCATATATTTT
CSGGNSGNTIYF
>TRBJ1-1|TRBV5-4|NA|NA
TGTGCCAGCAGACCCGCATGGCAGGGAAAGACTGAAGCTTTCTTT
CASRPAWQGKTEAFF
>TRBJ2-1|TRBV2|few|TRBD1
TGTGCCAGCAGACCTGGGACAGGGGGCTCCTACAATGAGCAGTTCTTC
CASRPGTGGSYNEQFF
>TRBJ2-7|TRBV6-6|NA|TRBD2
TGTGCCAGTCTTTTTGGGCGGGCGGGAGTGACCTACGAGCAGTACTTC
CASLFGRAGVTYEQYF
>TRBJ1-2|TRBV4-2|once|TRBD1
TGTGCCAGTCGACAGGGCTACAACTATGGCTACACCTTC
CASRQGYNYGYTF